A single sample gave rise to the 18 T cell receptor beta chains below, sequenced in a study of cytomegalovirus exposure and HLA in healthy donors. Amplification used 60 Vbeta primers and 13 Jbeta primers. Assay used: immunoSEQ multiplex PCR; TCRdb lists only in-frame clones, some missing. This sample's clone table lists 170,000 or so clones. Sequenced material: PBMCs. These receptors originate from a man aged 25-40 years in good health and CMV-seronegative.

This rearrangement joins TRBV6-5 to TRBJ1-4, with TRBD1 identical over 9 bases. CDR3 length: 14 amino acids. Germline V gene data show CDR1 as MNHEY and CDR2 as SVGAGI. J was trimmed by 6 bases and V by 6 bases; bases with no gene match: 5. The CDR3 loop is CASRWTGVDEKLFF. The CDR3 nucleotides are TGTGCCAGCAGGTGGACAGGGGTAGATGAAAAACTGTTTTTT.

V usage is TRBV10-2 and J usage is TRBJ2-1, with TRBD1 identical over 10 bases. The germline V gene has CDR1 WSHSY and CDR2 SAAADI. Unmatched junction bases numbered 3, after V lost 6 bases and J lost 4 bases. This CDR3 region has 14 residues. CDR3 nucleotides: TGCGCCAGCAGCGGGGACAGGGGATACAATGAGCAGTTCTTC. It is translated as CASSGDRGYNEQFF.

The chain recombines TRBV5-1 with TRBJ2-1; TRBD1 is a possible D gene (6 bases). Looked up from germline, CDR1 is SGHRS and CDR2 is YFSETQ. Deletions cut 4 bases from V and 1 base from J, with 9 bases between. This CDR3 region has 14 residues. The chain's CDR3 is CASSPGVSYNEQFF. The CDR3 region has the DNA TGCGCCAGCAGCCCAGGGGTTTCCTACAATGAGCAGTTCTTC.

This sequence joins TRBV10-1 and TRBJ2-1; no clear D gene. The CDR3 spans 14 residues. V shed 8 bases and J shed 1 base, with 12 bases lying between them. Germline V gene sequence: CDR1 WNHNN, CDR2 SYGVQD (reference sequence). In DNA, the CDR3 is TGCGCCAGCGGAGCATCCGGGTCCTACAATGAGCAGTTCTTC. Translation gives CASGASGSYNEQFF.

Remarks on this clone: Different DNA sequences within this sample yield the same CDR3. V gene TRBV6-5 combines with J gene TRBJ2-7; 10 nucleotides align to TRBD1. The junction had 1 base not matched to a gene; V was cut back by 5 bases and J by 3 bases. The CDR3 runs to 13 residues. CDR1 MNHEY and CDR2 SVGAGI come from the germline V gene. CDR3 DNA sequence: TGTGCCAGCAGTCGGGACAGGGGCTACGAGCAGTACTTC. Protein product: CASSRDRGYEQYF.

This sequence joins TRBV11-3 and TRBJ2-3; D call uncertain. Germline CDR1 reads SGHNT; CDR2 reads YENEEA. The CDR3 consists of 14 residues. V dropped 2 bases and J dropped 3 bases, with 9 bases sitting between them. The CDR3 DNA reads as TGTGCCAGCAGCTTAAGAGTAGATACAGATACGCAGTATTTT. Its translation: CASSLRVDTDTQYF. Looking up the rest from reference TRBV11-3 and TRBJ2-3 gives the full variable domain: EAGVVQSPRYKIIEKKQPVAFWCNPISGHNTLYWYLQNLGQGPELLIRYENEEAVDDSQLPKDRFSAERLKGVDSTLKIQPAELGDSAVYLCASSLRVDTDTQYFGPGTRLTVL.

V and J are TRBV6-5 and TRBJ2-7; 7 bases fit TRBD2. With V trimmed by 0 bases and J by 4 bases, 6 bases remained unmatched. This CDR3 is 15 amino acids long. Germline CDR1 MNHEY, CDR2 SVGAGI. The CDR3 sequence is CASSYSGGRNYEQYF. CDR3 DNA sequence: TGTGCCAGCAGTTACTCGGGGGGGAGAAATTACGAGCAGTACTTC.

CDR3 nucleotides: TGTGCCAGCAGTTTGCTGCCCCAGGGGAGCACAGATACGCAGTATTTT. It specifies CASSLLPQGSTDTQYF. The V and J genes are TRBV28 and TRBJ2-3, with D tentatively TRBD1 (6 bases). CDR3 length: 16 amino acids. The V gene lost 3 bases and the J gene lost 0 bases, with 13 bases spanning the gap. Germline CDR1 MDHEN, CDR2 SYDVKM.

The chain uses TRBV28 and TRBJ2-3; D not resolved. The CDR3 is 12 residues long. Looked up from germline, CDR1 is MDHEN and CDR2 is SYDVKM. The V and J ends lost 6 bases and 4 bases respectively, with 8 bases between them. The CDR3 region has the DNA TGTGCCAGCAGCCGACGGGCAGATACGCAGTATTTT. Translation gives CASSRRADTQYF.

The V call is TRBV7-7, the J call TRBJ2-1, with a possible D match to TRBD1 (6 bases). Germline CDR1 and CDR2: SSHAT and FNYEAQ (reference sequence). Trimming took off 5 bases at V and 4 bases at J, with 9 bases between the two ends. The CDR3 covers 13 residues. The CDR3 spells CASSLGQYNEQFF. CDR3 sequence (DNA): TGTGCCAGCAGCCTCGGACAGTACAATGAGCAGTTCTTC.

This chain joins TRBV11-3 and TRBJ2-3; weak D call: TRBD1 (6 bases). V was cut by 2 bases and J by 1 base, with 16 bases left in between. CDR1 and CDR2 from the germline V gene are SGHNT and YENEEA. This CDR3 contains 17 residues. The CDR3 bases are TGTGCCAGCAGCTTAAGTACAGGGCCCGGGGGCACAGATACGCAGTATTTT. As protein: CASSLSTGPGGTDTQYF.

The rearrangement joins TRBV5-1 to TRBJ2-3, with D perhaps TRBD2 (7 bases). The germline gives CDR1 SGHRS, CDR2 YFSETQ. The ends were cut back, 4 bases at V and 3 bases at J, with 27 bases in the middle. The length of the CDR3 is 19 residues. CDR3 nucleotide sequence: TGCGCCAGCAGCGGGGGCCGGGAGGCCCTTGTGTTGTTTACAGATACGCAGTATTTT. Its protein is CASSGGREALVLFTDTQYF.

The rearrangement links TRBV7-2 to TRBJ2-7; TRBD2 agrees at 14 bases. The length of the CDR3 is 15 residues. V was pared by 3 bases and J by 3 bases, with 1 base of the junction left unmatched. Germline CDR1 is SGHTA and CDR2 is FQGNSA. The CDR3 region is CASSLTSGRGYEQYF. CDR3 nucleotide sequence: TGTGCCAGCAGCTTGACTAGCGGGAGGGGCTACGAGCAGTACTTC.

The V and J genes are TRBV29-1 and TRBJ2-1, with D perhaps TRBD1 (5 bases). The V and J ends lost 3 bases and 6 bases respectively, with 12 bases between them. CDR3 length: 13 residues. Germline V lookup: CDR1 SQVTM, CDR2 ANQGSEA. The CDR3 region is CSVDVSRGNEQFF. CDR3 nucleotides: TGCAGCGTTGATGTTTCTAGGGGCAATGAGCAGTTCTTC.

The CDR3 nucleotides read TGTGCCAGCAGTTGGACAGGGAGAGAGACCCAGTACTTC. Amino acids: CASSWTGRETQYF. The chain joins TRBV6-5 to TRBJ2-5, with 8 nucleotides matching TRBD1. Per the germline V gene, CDR1 is MNHEY and CDR2 is SVGAGI. Trimming took 4 bases from V and 4 from J; bases not matched to a gene: 2. This CDR3 is built from 13 residues.

The chain links TRBV6-1 to TRBJ2-7; D is ambiguous. V dropped 0 bases and J dropped 9 bases, with 9 bases sitting between them. The CDR3 consists of 12 residues. Germline V lookup: CDR1 MNHNS, CDR2 SASEGT. The CDR3 DNA sequence: TGTGCCAGCAGTGAAGCTCGGCGGAGGCAGTACTTC. Translated, it gives CASSEARRRQYF.

CDR3 nucleotide sequence: TGTGCCAGCAGTGAGGGGAGTGGAGAAGCAGATACGCAGTATTTT. This sequence encodes CASSEGSGEADTQYF. The chain couples TRBV6-4 to TRBJ2-3; maybe TRBD2 (5 bases). The CDR3 spans 15 residues. CDR1 and CDR2 (germline): MRHNA, SNTAGT. The V end lost 3 bases, the J end lost 4 bases, and 14 bases lay between the germline ends.

The chain is built from TRBV11-2 and TRBJ1-2; TRBD1 aligns across 9 bases. J lost 8 bases, V lost 5 bases, and 15 bases had no gene match. Germline loops: CDR1 SGHAT, CDR2 FQNNGV. The CDR3 is 16 amino acids. CDR3 bases: TGTGCCAGCAGCCCCCAGGCAGGACAGGGGATGAGAGGCTACACCTTC. This encodes CASSPQAGQGMRGYTF.